This entry lists 9 T cell receptor beta chains sequenced from one sample in a study of identical twins. One entry per CDR3 protein, called by TCRdb with MiXCR from the 5' RACE reads. The sample lists approximately 700,000 distinct CDR3 sequences, around a sixth occurring once. The same specimen was also included in a second study, on T cells expressing NK-cell markers.

Specimen: PBMCs. The receptors stem from a woman between 18 and 29 years old in good health.

V gene TRBV12-3 or TRBV12-4 combines with J gene TRBJ1-5; TRBD1 is a possible D gene (6 bases). CDR3 size: 15 residues. Trimming took off 5 bases at V and 0 bases at J, with 11 bases between the two ends. The CDR3 coding sequence is TGTGCCAGCAGTCCGGACAGACATAGCAATCAGCCCCAGCATTTT. It is translated as CASSPDRHSNQPQHF.

This chain joins TRBV10-3 and TRBJ2-1; D gene uncertain. Germline lookup yields CDR1 ENHRY and CDR2 SYGVKD. The CDR3 has 14 residues. V was pared by 5 bases and J by 5 bases, with 13 bases between. This CDR3 is CAISNTDWNNEQFF. The DNA for the CDR3 is TGTGCCATCAGTAATACCGACTGGAACAATGAGCAGTTCTTC.

This clonotype was counted only a few times. The J gene is TRBJ2-3, the V gene TRBV20-1; TRBD2 aligns across 15 bases. Germline trimming cut 0 bases from V and 1 base from J; bases unmatched to any gene: 8. CDR3 length: 19 amino acids. Germline values: CDR1 DFQATT, CDR2 SNEGSKA (reference sequence). This CDR3 reads CSARDSVGLAGGGTDTQYF. CDR3 in DNA: TGCAGTGCTAGAGATTCCGTAGGACTAGCGGGAGGGGGCACAGATACGCAGTATTTT.

This sequence joins TRBV12-3 or TRBV12-4 and TRBJ2-5; either TRBD1 or TRBD2 may supply D (5 bases each). The CDR3 is made up of 15 amino acids. With 6 bases removed from V and 4 bases from J, the gap between germline ends came to 18 bases. CDR3 loop: CASSFFHQGAETQYF. CDR3 nucleotides: TGTGCCAGCAGCTTCTTCCACCAGGGAGCAGAGACCCAGTACTTC.

In its sample, this clonotype was seen a few times. The chain couples TRBV20-1 to TRBJ1-2; D uncertain. Germline assignment: CDR1 DFQATT and CDR2 SNEGSKA (reference sequence). The CDR3 has 13 residues. V lost 1 base and J 0 bases, leaving 6 bases between the germline ends. DNA of the CDR3: TGCAGTGCTAGAGTACTAGCTAACTATGGCTACACCTTC. This codes for CSARVLANYGYTF.

This clonotype was counted a few times. The rearrangement uses TRBV5-1 and TRBJ2-6, with D possibly being TRBD1 (6 bases). Germline lookup yields CDR1 SGHRS and CDR2 YFSETQ. Trimming stripped 4 bases from V and 0 bases from J, with 20 bases between. The CDR3 runs 19 residues. The CDR3 coding sequence is TGCGCCAGCAGCCGACAACTCCGGACAGCCAGCTCTGGGGCCAACGTCCTGACTTTC. Translating it yields CASSRQLRTASSGANVLTF.

This clonotype was seen repeatedly, ten times or more. CDR3 sequence (DNA): TGTGCCAGCAAAAAGAGTTGGGGTTCGTCCTATAATTCACCCCTCCACTTT. Amino acids: CASKKSWGSSYNSPLHF. The chain is built from TRBV6-1 and TRBJ1-6; D is ambiguous. Trimming stripped 7 bases from V and 1 base from J, with 17 bases between. CDR1 is MNHNS and CDR2 is SASEGT in the germline V gene. CDR3 length: 17 amino acids.

There are many counts of this clonotype. CDR3 bases: TGTGCCAGCAGCGCTACAGGGATAGAAGCTTTCTTT. Its translation is CASSATGIEAFF. The chain has TRBV5-6 and TRBJ1-1; maybe TRBD1 (6 bases). V dropped 4 bases and J dropped 8 bases, with 12 bases sitting between them. The CDR3 is 12 amino acids. Germline CDR1 reads SGHDT; CDR2 reads YYEEEE.

This clonotype was detected a few times. The chain combines TRBV20-1 with TRBJ2-1; D not certain. The CDR3 extends over 12 amino acids. Trimming removed 0 bases from V and 10 bases from J, with 10 bases in between. Germline CDR1 DFQATT, CDR2 SNEGSKA (reference sequence). This chain's CDR3 is CSARDLGVEQFF. DNA of the CDR3: TGCAGTGCTAGAGATCTAGGAGTAGAGCAGTTCTTC.